This T cell receptor beta chain was obtained from a study of blood T cells in healthy people across ages. Investigators took 8.5 to 10 milliliters of peripheral blood from every donor. Samples each had at least 5.5 micrograms of total RNA extracted. A word on this clonotype: Its antigen remains unidentified.

Study-wide findings and caveats: Both higher diversity and more naive CD4+ cells marked long-lived donors when set against aged donors. Researchers report that TCR beta diversity correlated strongly with naive T cell percentage.

Germline V lookup: CDR1 ENHRY, CDR2 SYGVKD. The CDR3 is 13 amino acids. Trimming at V came to 7 bases and at J to 7 bases, leaving 10 bases not matched to a gene. A second PCR of 7 to 11 cycles used a sample-barcoded 5' primer and a J-beta primer mix. TCRdb ran MiXCR on the 5' RACE reads and lists one entry per CDR3 protein. In the table there are around 1.5 million distinct CDR3 sequences, about 35% of which are singletons. The source material was blood. V is TRBV10-3 and J is TRBJ2-7; 7 bases map to TRBD1. The source of this sequence is a woman aged 25 to 39 in good health. The CDR3 coding sequence is TGTGCCATCAACCGGGACAGCATAGGTGAGCAGTACTTC. Its translation is CAINRDSIGEQYF.